Below, 20 T cell receptor beta chains from the same sample are listed, as sequenced in a study of T cell changes during pregnancy in multiple sclerosis. Produced via immunoSEQ multiplex PCR; TCRdb's table is partial and in-frame only. The table records roughly 40,000 clones, 80% to 95% of them present only once. Material: CD4+ T cells from peripheral blood mononuclear cells, obtained in the third trimester of pregnancy. The receptors were sampled from a female donor with multiple sclerosis, enrolled in a pregnancy study.

V gene TRBV6-1 combines with J gene TRBJ2-1; a possible D gene is TRBD2 (5 bases). Trimming removed 10 bases from V and 12 bases from J, with 16 bases in between. Germline CDR1 and CDR2: MNHNS and SASEGT. The CDR3 is 11 amino acids. CDR3 amino acids: CATKEAARQFF. The CDR3 bases are TGTGCCACCAAAGAAGCGGCCCGGCAGTTCTTC.

The chain carries TRBV19 and TRBJ1-1; the D gene is possibly TRBD1 (5 bases). CDR1 and CDR2 (germline): LNHDA, SQIVND (reference sequence). The CDR3 runs 13 residues. Trimming pared 5 bases from V and 4 bases from J, leaving 11 bases between. CDR3 bases: TGTGCCAGTAGTGCGCAGGGCGGCACTGAAGCTTTCTTT. Translating it yields CASSAQGGTEAFF.

This clone was found a few times. The chain combines TRBV19 with TRBJ1-2; TRBD1 is a possible D gene (6 bases). Germline assignment: CDR1 LNHDA and CDR2 SQIVND (reference sequence). Trimming pared 4 bases from V and 4 bases from J, leaving 13 bases between. The CDR3 is made up of 14 amino acids. The CDR3 DNA sequence: TGTGCCAGTAGTACCGACAGGTCCTTCTATGGCTACACCTTC. Protein sequence: CASSTDRSFYGYTF.

The chain has TRBV19 and TRBJ2-7; a possible D gene is TRBD2 (6 bases). Germline V gene data show CDR1 as LNHDA and CDR2 as SQIVND (reference sequence). Trimming took off 7 bases at V and 2 bases at J, with 15 bases between the two ends. The CDR3 is 14 amino acids. The CDR3 loop reads CASMGGVAAYEQYF. The CDR3 DNA reads as TGTGCCAGTATGGGAGGAGTAGCGGCCTACGAGCAGTACTTC.

This clone appeared a single time. The chain employs TRBV7-2 and TRBJ1-1, with 8 bases lining up with TRBD1. V lost 1 base, J lost 5 bases, and 12 bases stayed unmatched. The germline V gene has CDR1 SGHTA and CDR2 FQGNSA. CDR3 length: 17 amino acids. The CDR3 protein is CASSLGRQGRRGTEAFF. DNA for the CDR3: TGTGCCAGCAGCTTAGGGCGACAGGGGCGAAGGGGGACTGAAGCTTTCTTT.

The V call is TRBV4-3, the J call TRBJ2-1, with D uncertain. The ends were cut back, 4 bases at V and 7 bases at J, with 11 bases in the middle. Germline assignment: CDR1 LGHNA and CDR2 YSLEER. The CDR3 loop spans 13 amino acids. CDR3 sequence: CASSLTRRNEQFF. DNA for the CDR3: TGCGCCAGCAGCCTAACAAGGCGGAATGAGCAGTTCTTC.

The CDR3 nucleotides are TGCAGCGTTGAAGATTCCAGGGAGGATGGCTACACCTTC. Translated, it gives CSVEDSREDGYTF. V and J are TRBV29-1 and TRBJ1-2; D possibly corresponds to TRBD1 (5 bases). The V gene's germline CDR1 is SQVTM and CDR2 ANQGSEA. The V end was cut by 0 bases, the J end by 6 bases, with 11 bases between. The CDR3 spans 13 residues. Complete variable domain (other parts from reference TRBV29-1 and TRBJ1-2): SAVISQKPSRDICQRGTSLTIQCQVDSQVTMMFWYRQQPGQSLTLIATANQGSEATYESGFVIDKFPISRPNLTFSTLTVSNMSPEDSSIYLCSVEDSREDGYTFGSGTRLTVV.

The rearrangement uses TRBV5-4 and TRBJ2-5; 10 positions agree with TRBD2. Germline V CDR1 and CDR2: SGHNT, YYREEE (reference sequence). CDR3 length: 16 amino acids. With V trimmed by 4 bases and J by 7 bases, 13 bases remained unmatched. The CDR3 region is CASSPTSGLPQGTQYF. CDR3 in DNA: TGTGCCAGCAGCCCGACTAGCGGGCTCCCCCAGGGGACCCAGTACTTC. The variable domain in full, with the rest retrieved from reference TRBV5-4 and TRBJ2-5, is ETGVTQSPTHLIKTRGQQVTLRCSSQSGHNTVSWYQQALGQGPQFIFQYYREEENGRGNFPPRFSGLQFPNYSSELNVNALELDDSALYLCASSPTSGLPQGTQYFGPGTRLLVL.

The chain links TRBV11-3 to TRBJ2-5; TRBD1 aligns across 8 bases. The length of the CDR3 is 13 residues. The germline CDR1 and CDR2 sequences are SGHNT and YENEEA. The J segment lost 4 bases and the V segment lost 5 bases, leaving 3 bases of the junction unmatched. CDR3 in DNA: TGTGCCAGCAGCGCGACAGGGGTAGAGACCCAGTACTTC. Amino acids: CASSATGVETQYF.

This clone was recorded a few times. This chain connects TRBV6-1 to TRBJ1-2; the D gene is possibly TRBD1 (6 bases). V lost 6 bases and J 7 bases, leaving 12 bases between the germline ends. The CDR3 has 12 residues. Germline lookup yields CDR1 MNHNS and CDR2 SASEGT. For the CDR3, the DNA is TGTGCCAGCAGCGGGGACAATCCTGGCTACACCTTC. Translation: CASSGDNPGYTF.

V gene TRBV5-5 combines with J gene TRBJ1-2; perhaps TRBD1 as D (6 bases). Trimming stripped 4 bases from V and 7 bases from J, with 14 bases between. There are 13 residues in the CDR3. CDR1 SGHKS and CDR2 YYEKEE come from the germline V gene (reference sequence). The CDR3 sequence: CASSRTGNPGYTF. The CDR3 DNA follows: TGTGCCAGCAGCCGAACAGGGAATCCTGGCTACACCTTC.

The gene calls are TRBV6-1 and TRBJ1-4, with D maybe TRBD1 (5 bases). Germline V gene lookup returns CDR1 MNHNS and CDR2 SASEGT. The CDR3 runs 15 residues. Trimming pared 8 bases from V and 7 bases from J, leaving 20 bases between. The DNA of the CDR3 is TGTGCCAGCGCCAATGAGCGGGGCGTAGGTGAAAAACTGTTTTTT. It is translated as CASANERGVGEKLFF.

The chain has TRBV7-7 and TRBJ1-1; D is unresolved. In germline, CDR1 is SSHAT, CDR2 FNYEAQ (reference sequence). The CDR3 sequence is 13 residues long. The germline V and J ends were trimmed by 0 bases and 3 bases, with 5 bases remaining between them. The chain's CDR3 is CASSLAGDTEAFF. Here the CDR3 DNA reads TGTGCCAGCAGCTTAGCGGGCGACACTGAAGCTTTCTTT.

The V and J genes are TRBV5-1 and TRBJ1-3, with 8 bases fitting TRBD1. Germline V CDR1 and CDR2: SGHRS, YFSETQ. The junction had 2 bases not matched to a gene; V was cut back by 4 bases and J by 2 bases. This CDR3 contains 14 residues. The CDR3, as DNA: TGCGCCAGCAGCCAGGGGGCAACTGGAAACACCATATATTTT. It encodes CASSQGATGNTIYF.

The V and J genes are TRBV29-1 and TRBJ2-2; tentatively, D is TRBD1 (6 bases). Germline CDR1 and CDR2: SQVTM and ANQGSEA. The ends were cut back, 2 bases at V and 5 bases at J, with 15 bases in the middle. The CDR3 covers 15 residues. For the CDR3, the DNA is TGCAGCGTTGAAAGGGCCACAGGGCGAACCGGGGAGCTGTTTTTT. This codes for CSVERATGRTGELFF.

The chain joins TRBV9 to TRBJ2-2, with a tentative D call TRBD1 (6 bases). V lost 0 bases, J lost 6 bases, and 15 bases lay in between. There are 16 residues in the CDR3. Germline CDR1 reads SGDLS; CDR2 reads YYNGEE. CDR3 bases: TGTGCCAGCAGCGTAGGAACAGGGAAGGGGGCCGGGGAGCTGTTTTTT. Amino acid sequence: CASSVGTGKGAGELFF.

The CDR3 loop is CASSTSGSGANVLTF. The CDR3 bases are TGCGCCAGCAGTACCTCAGGGTCTGGGGCCAACGTCCTGACTTTC. The J gene is TRBJ2-6, the V gene TRBV10-2, with D perhaps matching TRBD1 (5 bases). The CDR3 extends over 15 amino acids. Germline CDR1 reads WSHSY; CDR2 reads SAAADI. V lost 5 bases, J lost 1 base, and 9 bases lay in between.

The chain joins TRBV28 to TRBJ1-3; D is ambiguous. CDR1 and CDR2 from the germline V gene are MDHEN and SYDVKM. V was cut by 6 bases and J by 0 bases, with 15 bases left in between. The CDR3 is made up of 16 amino acids. In DNA, the CDR3 is TGTGCCAGCAGCTACGGAGGCGGGTCCTCTGGAAACACCATATATTTT. Encoded protein: CASSYGGGSSGNTIYF.

V usage is TRBV5-1 and J usage is TRBJ1-6, with D hard to call. Per the germline V gene, CDR1 is SGHRS and CDR2 is YFSETQ. The CDR3 totals 14 residues. Trimming stripped 4 bases from V and 6 bases from J, with 11 bases between. CDR3 sequence (DNA): TGCGCCAGCAGCGTGGAATCATCTAATTCACCCCTCCACTTT. As protein: CASSVESSNSPLHF.

Only one count was recorded for this clone. The chain links TRBV6-5 to TRBJ2-7; no clear D gene. The CDR3 covers 15 residues. Germline lookup yields CDR1 MNHEY and CDR2 SVGAGI. V lost 3 bases and J 5 bases, leaving 17 bases between the germline ends. The CDR3 protein is CASSYHSSSYNEQYF. CDR3 bases: TGTGCCAGCAGTTATCACAGTAGTAGTTACAACGAGCAGTACTTC.